Presented here are 8 T cell receptor beta chains from one specimen sequenced in a study of T cells in Graves' hyperthyroidism and ophthalmopathy. What was amplified from RNA transcripts were TCR beta CDR3 regions. First-round RT-PCR targeting the TCR CDR3 was performed with the HTBI primer set. TCRdb reprocessed the multiplex PCR reads via MiXCR and lists one record per CDR3 protein. The sample shows roughly 500,000 distinct CDR3 sequences, around a quarter of them seen only once. The sequenced sample was blood. The origin of the receptors is a woman in her thirties with Graves' ophthalmopathy.

J is TRBJ2-7 and V is TRBV27; 8 nucleotides align to TRBD2. The CDR3 consists of 21 residues. The germline CDR1 and CDR2 sequences are MNHEY and SMNVEV (reference sequence). Trimming cost V 0 bases and J 0 bases; bases outside gene matches: 19. In nucleotides, the CDR3 is TGTGCCAGCAGTTTATCGGTAATTTCGTCGGCGGGAGGTCCCTTCTCCTACGAGCAGTACTTC. It yields the protein CASSLSVISSAGGPFSYEQYF.

This clonotype was seen a handful of times. V is TRBV12-3 or TRBV12-4 and J is TRBJ2-2; D remains unclear. Trimming cost V 6 bases and J 0 bases, with 20 bases left between them. This CDR3 contains 18 residues. In nucleotides, the CDR3 is TGTGCCAGCAGGACCCAAGGGCAACCACCTTCGAACACCGGGGAGCTGTTTTTT. It codes for CASRTQGQPPSNTGELFF.

This clonotype was seen just once. V and J are TRBV7-8 and TRBJ2-7, with D maybe TRBD1 (6 bases). From germline, CDR1 is SGHVS and CDR2 FQNEAQ. Trimming left V 4 bases short and J 1 base short, with 11 bases between. CDR3 size: 14 residues. CDR3 sequence reads: CASSYVTGSYEQYF. The CDR3, as DNA: TGTGCCAGCAGCTATGTGACAGGTTCCTACGAGCAGTACTTC. Based on the CDR3 plus reference TRBV7-8 and TRBJ2-7, the full variable domain is GAGVSQSPRYKVAKRGQDVALRCDPISGHVSLFWYQQALGQGPEFLTYFQNEAQLDKSGLPSDRFFAERPEGSVSTLKIQRTQQEDSAVYLCASSYVTGSYEQYFGPGTRLTVT.

This clonotype was recorded at least ten times. The rearrangement uses TRBV27 and TRBJ1-1; 10 bases are shared with TRBD1. This CDR3 spans 15 amino acids. J lost 1 base, V lost 10 bases, and 9 bases had no gene match. Germline V CDR1 and CDR2: MNHEY, SMNVEV (reference sequence). CDR3 in amino acids: CATFPGQGTNTEAFF. CDR3 in DNA: TGTGCCACCTTCCCGGGACAGGGGACGAACACTGAAGCTTTCTTT.

The chain combines TRBV20-1 with TRBJ1-2; D is undetermined. In germline, CDR1 is DFQATT, CDR2 SNEGSKA (reference sequence). This CDR3 is 13 amino acids long. The V end was cut by 5 bases, the J end by 8 bases, with 18 bases between. The CDR3 loop reads CSALLEGSGGYTF. CDR3 coding DNA: TGCAGTGCTCTCCTAGAAGGATCGGGGGGCTACACCTTC.

The rearrangement links TRBV6-5 to TRBJ2-2, with D perhaps TRBD1 (6 bases). The length of the CDR3 is 15 residues. Germline V gene lookup returns CDR1 MNHEY and CDR2 SVGAGI. Trimming shortened V by 2 bases and J by 5 bases, and 12 bases separated the two germline ends. The CDR3 loop reads CASSYGTGWTGELFF. In nucleotides, the CDR3 is TGTGCCAGCAGTTACGGCACAGGGTGGACCGGGGAGCTGTTTTTT.

This clonotype was seen a handful of times. Written as DNA, the CDR3 is TGTGCCAGCAGTCTCGGGGGACAGATCTACACTGAAGCTTTCTTT. It codes for CASSLGGQIYTEAFF. The chain links TRBV28 to TRBJ1-1, with 7 bases lining up with TRBD1. Trimming took 5 bases from V and 3 from J; bases not matched to a gene: 9. This CDR3 has 15 residues. From germline, CDR1 is MDHEN and CDR2 SYDVKM.

A word on this clonotype: This sequence may be a read error, since a much larger clone differs from it by one base. The V and J genes are TRBV24-1 and TRBJ2-7, with TRBD2 matching over 9 bases. The CDR3 extends over 14 amino acids. Germline trimming cut 9 bases from V and 7 bases from J; bases unmatched to any gene: 12. Germline V gene lookup returns CDR1 KGHDR and CDR2 SFDVKD. DNA of the CDR3: TGTGCCACCGGTGCGGCGGGAGGGCCGGGGGAGCAGTACTTC. Protein product: CATGAAGGPGEQYF.